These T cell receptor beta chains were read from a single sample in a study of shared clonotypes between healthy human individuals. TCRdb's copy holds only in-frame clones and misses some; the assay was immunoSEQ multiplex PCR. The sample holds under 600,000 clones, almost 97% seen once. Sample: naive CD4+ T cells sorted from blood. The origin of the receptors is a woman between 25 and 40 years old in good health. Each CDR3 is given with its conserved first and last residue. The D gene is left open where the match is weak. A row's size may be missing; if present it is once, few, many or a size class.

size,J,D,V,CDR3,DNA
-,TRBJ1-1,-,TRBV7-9,CASSSPGNTEAFF,TGTGCCAGCAGCTCGCCGGGGAACACTGAAGCTTTCTTT
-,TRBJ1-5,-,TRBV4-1,CASSQAGYGLGNQPQHF,TGCGCCAGCAGCCAAGCAGGCTACGGGTTGGGCAATCAGCCCCAGCATTTT
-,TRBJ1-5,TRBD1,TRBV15,CATSRRTGVGHNQPQHF,TGTGCCACCAGCAGAAGGACAGGGGTGGGGCACAATCAGCCCCAGCATTTT
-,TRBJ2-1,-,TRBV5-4,CASSLDSYNEQFF,TGTGCCAGCAGCTTGGACAGCTACAATGAGCAGTTCTTC
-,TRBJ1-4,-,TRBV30,CAWTQDSPGLEKLFF,TGTGCCTGGACCCAGGACAGCCCGGGGCTCGAAAAACTGTTTTTT
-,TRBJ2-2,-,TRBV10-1,CASSRDLLGGELFF,TGCGCCAGCAGTAGGGACTTACTCGGCGGGGAGCTGTTTTTT
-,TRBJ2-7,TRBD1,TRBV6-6,CASSYWDRAEQYF,TGTGCCAGCAGTTACTGGGACAGGGCCGAGCAGTACTTC
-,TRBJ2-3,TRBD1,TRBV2,CASRLGDRVGTDTQYF,TGTGCCAGCAGGTTGGGGGACAGGGTGGGTACAGATACGCAGTATTTT
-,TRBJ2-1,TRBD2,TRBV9,CASSLGLAGQGFRKGSYNEQFF,TGTGCCAGCAGCTTAGGACTAGCGGGACAGGGATTCCGCAAGGGCTCCTACAATGAGCAGTTCTTC
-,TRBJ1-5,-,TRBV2,CASSEAPGAGNQPQHF,TGTGCCAGCAGTGAAGCGCCAGGGGCCGGCAATCAGCCCCAGCATTTT
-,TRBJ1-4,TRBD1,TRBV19,CASRTGGTEKLFF,TGTGCCAGTAGGACAGGGGGGACCGAAAAACTGTTTTTT
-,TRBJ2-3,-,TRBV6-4,CASSKQGRSTDTQYF,TGTGCCAGCAGCAAACAGGGACGTAGCACAGATACGCAGTATTTT
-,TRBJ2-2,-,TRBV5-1,CASSLQGNTGELFF,TGCGCCAGCAGCTTACAGGGAAACACCGGGGAGCTGTTTTTT
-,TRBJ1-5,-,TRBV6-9,CASSRVEGGNQPQHF,TGTGCCAGCAGCCGGGTGGAGGGCGGCAATCAGCCCCAGCATTTT
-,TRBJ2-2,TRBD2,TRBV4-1,CASSLRLAVDTGELFF,TGCGCCAGCAGCCTAAGACTAGCGGTAGACACCGGGGAGCTGTTTTTT
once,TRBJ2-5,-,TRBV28,CASRPAGKETQYF,TGTGCCAGCAGACCCGCAGGGAAAGAGACCCAGTACTTC
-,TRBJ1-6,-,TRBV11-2,CASSLDLWGNSPLHF,TGTGCCAGCAGCTTAGACCTCTGGGGGAATTCACCCCTCCACTTT
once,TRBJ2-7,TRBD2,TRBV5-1,CASSSGASGSSDEQYF,TGCGCCAGCAGCTCCGGTGCTAGCGGGAGCAGCGACGAGCAGTACTTC
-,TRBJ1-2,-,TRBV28,CASSLSQDYGYTF,TGTGCCAGCAGTTTATCGCAGGACTATGGCTACACCTTC
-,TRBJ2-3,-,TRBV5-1,CASSLVMQPSTDTQYF,TGCGCCAGCAGCTTGGTGATGCAGCCAAGCACAGATACGCAGTATTTT
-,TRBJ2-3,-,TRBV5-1,CASSLVRGRGSDTQYF,TGCGCCAGCAGCTTGGTGCGGGGAAGGGGATCAGATACGCAGTATTTT
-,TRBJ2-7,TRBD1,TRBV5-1,CASNMGQGLYEQYF,TGCGCCAGCAACATGGGACAGGGGCTCTACGAGCAGTACTTC
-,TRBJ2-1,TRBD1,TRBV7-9,CASSDGQGIYQSYNEQFF,TGTGCCAGCAGTGACGGACAGGGGATCTACCAATCCTACAATGAGCAGTTCTTC
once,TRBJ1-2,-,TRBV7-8,CASSLAPGMDYGYTF,TGTGCCAGCAGCTTAGCGCCCGGGATGGACTATGGCTACACCTTC
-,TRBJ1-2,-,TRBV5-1,CASSSFRENGYTF,TGCGCCAGCAGCTCCTTCCGGGAGAATGGCTACACCTTC
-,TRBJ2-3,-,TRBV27,CASSLGAPSTDTQYF,TGTGCCAGCAGTTTAGGGGCCCCCAGCACAGATACGCAGTATTTT
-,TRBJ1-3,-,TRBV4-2,CASSPGTNSGNTIYF,TGTGCCAGCAGCCCCGGGACAAACTCTGGAAACACCATATATTTT
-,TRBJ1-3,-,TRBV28,CASSLAIFSGNTIYF,TGTGCCAGCAGTTTAGCCATTTTCTCTGGAAACACCATATATTTT
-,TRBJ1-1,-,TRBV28,CASSAPGGGLNTEAFF,TGTGCCAGCAGCGCCCCTGGGGGGGGCTTGAACACTGAAGCTTTCTTT
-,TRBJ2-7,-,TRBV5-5,CASSLAIGNYEQYF,TGTGCCAGCAGCTTGGCTATCGGGAACTACGAGCAGTACTTC
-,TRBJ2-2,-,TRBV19,CASRTESRRIGELFF,TGTGCCAGTAGGACGGAATCCCGGAGAATCGGGGAGCTGTTTTTT
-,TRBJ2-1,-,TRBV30,CAWSVGGEQFF,TGTGCCTGGAGTGTCGGAGGTGAGCAGTTCTTC
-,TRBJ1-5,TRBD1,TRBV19,CASSRLTGNQPQHF,TGTGCCAGTAGCCGACTGACAGGGAATCAGCCCCAGCATTTT
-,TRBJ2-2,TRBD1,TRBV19,CASSIGTGGQTGELFF,TGTGCCAGTAGTATAGGGACAGGGGGCCAGACCGGGGAGCTGTTTTTT
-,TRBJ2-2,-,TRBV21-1,CARHPLSNTGELFF,TGTGCCAGACATCCACTATCAAACACCGGGGAGCTGTTTTTT
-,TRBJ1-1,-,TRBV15,CATSSPMMGEAFF,TGTGCCACCAGCAGTCCTATGATGGGTGAAGCTTTCTTT
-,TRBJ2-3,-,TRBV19,CASSIVAEGRGTQYF,TGTGCCAGTAGTATAGTGGCGGAGGGGCGGGGTACGCAGTATTTT
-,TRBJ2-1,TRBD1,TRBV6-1,CASSEHRGPYNEQFF,TGTGCCAGCAGTGAACACAGGGGGCCCTACAATGAGCAGTTCTTC
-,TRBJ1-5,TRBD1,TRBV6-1,CASRGAEGAQPQHF,TGTGCCAGCAGGGGAGCGGAGGGGGCTCAGCCCCAGCATTTT
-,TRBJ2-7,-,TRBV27,CASGRTIEQYF,TGTGCCAGCGGCCGGACCATCGAGCAGTACTTC
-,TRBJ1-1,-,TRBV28,CASSPRTEAFF,TGTGCCAGCAGTCCTCGGACGGAAGCTTTCTTT
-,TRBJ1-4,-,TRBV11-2,CASTQSRSVEKLFF,TGTGCCAGCACTCAATCAAGGTCGGTGGAAAAACTGTTTTTT
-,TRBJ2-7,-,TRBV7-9,CASSSQGHEQYF,TGTGCCAGCAGCTCACAGGGCCACGAGCAGTACTTC
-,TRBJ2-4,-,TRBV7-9,CASGLAAKNIQYF,TGTGCCAGCGGGTTGGCGGCCAAAAACATTCAGTACTTC
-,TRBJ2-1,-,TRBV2,CASTIQGASSYNEQFF,TGTGCCAGCACCATACAGGGTGCGAGCTCCTACAATGAGCAGTTCTTC
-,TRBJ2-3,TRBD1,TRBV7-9,CASSTGQFVTDTQYF,TGTGCCAGCAGCACGGGACAGTTCGTCACAGATACGCAGTATTTT
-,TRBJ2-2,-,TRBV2,CASSGDTGELFF,TGTGCCAGCTCGGGGGACACCGGGGAGCTGTTTTTT